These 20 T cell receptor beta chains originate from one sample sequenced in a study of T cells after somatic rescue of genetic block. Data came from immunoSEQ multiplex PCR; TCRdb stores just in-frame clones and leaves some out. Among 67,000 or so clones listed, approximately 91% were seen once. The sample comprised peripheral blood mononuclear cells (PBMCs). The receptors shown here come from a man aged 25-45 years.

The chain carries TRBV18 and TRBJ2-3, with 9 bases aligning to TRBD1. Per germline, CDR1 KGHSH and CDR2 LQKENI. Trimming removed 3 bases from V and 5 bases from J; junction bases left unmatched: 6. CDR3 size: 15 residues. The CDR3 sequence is CASSPQGQGRDTQYF. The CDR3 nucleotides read TGTGCCAGCTCACCCCAGGGACAGGGCAGAGATACGCAGTATTTT.

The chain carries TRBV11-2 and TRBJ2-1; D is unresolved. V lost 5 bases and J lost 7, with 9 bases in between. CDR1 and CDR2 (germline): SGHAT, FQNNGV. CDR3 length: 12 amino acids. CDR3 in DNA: TGTGCCAGCAGCCCCATCGGTAATGAGCAGTTCTTC. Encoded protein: CASSPIGNEQFF.

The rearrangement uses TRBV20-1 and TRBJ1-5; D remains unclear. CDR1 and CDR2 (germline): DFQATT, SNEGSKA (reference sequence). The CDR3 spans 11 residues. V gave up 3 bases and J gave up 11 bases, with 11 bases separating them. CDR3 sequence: CSASDLVAQHF. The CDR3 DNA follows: TGCAGTGCTAGTGACTTGGTCGCCCAGCATTTT.

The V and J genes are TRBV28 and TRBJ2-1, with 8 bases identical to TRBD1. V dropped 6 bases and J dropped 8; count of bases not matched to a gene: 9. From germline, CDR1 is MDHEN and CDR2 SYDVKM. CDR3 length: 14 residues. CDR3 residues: CASSFRDRWDEQFF. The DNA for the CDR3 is TGTGCCAGCAGCTTCCGGGACAGGTGGGATGAGCAGTTCTTC.

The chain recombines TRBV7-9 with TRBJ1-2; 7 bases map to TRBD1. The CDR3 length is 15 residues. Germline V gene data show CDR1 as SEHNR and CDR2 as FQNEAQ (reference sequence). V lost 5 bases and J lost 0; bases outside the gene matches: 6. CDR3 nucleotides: TGTGCCAGCAGCCATACGACAGGGACTAACTATGGCTACACCTTC. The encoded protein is CASSHTTGTNYGYTF.

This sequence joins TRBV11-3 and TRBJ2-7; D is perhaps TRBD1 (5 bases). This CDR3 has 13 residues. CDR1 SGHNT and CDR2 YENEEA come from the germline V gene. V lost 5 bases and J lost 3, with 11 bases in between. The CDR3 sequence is CASSPGPGYEQYF. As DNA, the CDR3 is TGTGCCAGCAGCCCAGGGCCGGGCTACGAGCAGTACTTC.

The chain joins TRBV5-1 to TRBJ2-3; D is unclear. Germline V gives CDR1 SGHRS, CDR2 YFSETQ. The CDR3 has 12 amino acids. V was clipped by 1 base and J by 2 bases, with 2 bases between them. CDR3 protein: CASSLTTDTQYF. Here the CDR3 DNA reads TGCGCCAGCAGCTTGACCACAGATACGCAGTATTTT.

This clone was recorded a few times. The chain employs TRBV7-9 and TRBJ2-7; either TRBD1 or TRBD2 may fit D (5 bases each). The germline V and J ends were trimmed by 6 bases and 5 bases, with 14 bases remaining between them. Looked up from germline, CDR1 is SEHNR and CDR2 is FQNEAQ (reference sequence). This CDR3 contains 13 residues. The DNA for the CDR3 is TGTGCCAGCAGTCCTCGTAGGGACCACGAGCAGTACTTC. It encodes CASSPRRDHEQYF.

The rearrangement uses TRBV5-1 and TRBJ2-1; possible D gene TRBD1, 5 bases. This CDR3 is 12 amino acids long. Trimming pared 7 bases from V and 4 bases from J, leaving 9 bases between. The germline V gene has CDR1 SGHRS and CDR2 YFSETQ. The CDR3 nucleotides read TGCGCCAGCCTGGGGCAGTACAATGAGCAGTTCTTC. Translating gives CASLGQYNEQFF. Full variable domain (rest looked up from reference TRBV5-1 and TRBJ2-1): KAGVTQTPRYLIKTRGQQVTLSCSPISGHRSVSWYQQTPGQGLQFLFEYFSETQRNKGNFPGRFSGRQFSNSRSEMNVSTLELGDSALYLCASLGQYNEQFFGPGTRLTVL.

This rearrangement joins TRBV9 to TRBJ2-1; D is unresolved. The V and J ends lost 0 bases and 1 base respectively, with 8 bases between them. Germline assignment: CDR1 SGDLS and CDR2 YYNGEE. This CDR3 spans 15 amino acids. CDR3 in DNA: TGTGCCAGCAGCGTAGGTAGTGGTTCCTACAATGAGCAGTTCTTC. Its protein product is CASSVGSGSYNEQFF.

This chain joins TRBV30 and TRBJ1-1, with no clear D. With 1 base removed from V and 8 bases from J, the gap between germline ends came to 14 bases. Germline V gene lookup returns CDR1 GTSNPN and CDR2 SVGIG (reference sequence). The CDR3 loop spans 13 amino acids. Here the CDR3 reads CAWSGGGRMEAFF. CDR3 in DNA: TGTGCCTGGAGTGGCGGAGGACGGATGGAAGCTTTCTTT.

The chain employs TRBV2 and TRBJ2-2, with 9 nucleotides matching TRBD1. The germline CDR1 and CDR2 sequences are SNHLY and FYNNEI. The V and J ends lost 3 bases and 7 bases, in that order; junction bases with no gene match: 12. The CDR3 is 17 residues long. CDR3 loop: CASSEPTGGEDGGELFF. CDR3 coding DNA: TGTGCCAGCAGTGAGCCTACAGGGGGCGAGGACGGCGGGGAGCTGTTTTTT.

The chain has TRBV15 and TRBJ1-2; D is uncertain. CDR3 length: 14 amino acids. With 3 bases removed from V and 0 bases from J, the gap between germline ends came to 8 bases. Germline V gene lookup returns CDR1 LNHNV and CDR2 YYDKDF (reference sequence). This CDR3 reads CATSSLQPNYGYTF. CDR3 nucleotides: TGTGCCACCAGCAGTCTTCAACCTAACTATGGCTACACCTTC.

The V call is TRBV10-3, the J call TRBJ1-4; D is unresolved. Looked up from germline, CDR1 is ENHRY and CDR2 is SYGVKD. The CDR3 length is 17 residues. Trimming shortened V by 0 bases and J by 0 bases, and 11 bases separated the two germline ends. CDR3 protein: CAISESRDFATNEKLFF. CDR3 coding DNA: TGTGCCATCAGTGAGTCGAGAGATTTTGCAACTAATGAAAAACTGTTTTTT.

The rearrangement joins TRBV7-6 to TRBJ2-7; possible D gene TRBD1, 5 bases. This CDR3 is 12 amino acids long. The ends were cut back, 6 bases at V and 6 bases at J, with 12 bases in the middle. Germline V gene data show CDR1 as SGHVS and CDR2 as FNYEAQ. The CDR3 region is CASSSSRGEQYF. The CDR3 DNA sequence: TGTGCCAGCAGTTCCTCTAGGGGCGAGCAGTACTTC. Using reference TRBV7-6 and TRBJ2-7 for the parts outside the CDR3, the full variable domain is GAGVSQSPRYKVTKRGQDVALRCDPISGHVSLYWYRQALGQGPEFLTYFNYEAQQDKSGLPNDRFSAERPEGSISTLTIQRTEQRDSAMYRCASSSSRGEQYFGPGTRLTVT.

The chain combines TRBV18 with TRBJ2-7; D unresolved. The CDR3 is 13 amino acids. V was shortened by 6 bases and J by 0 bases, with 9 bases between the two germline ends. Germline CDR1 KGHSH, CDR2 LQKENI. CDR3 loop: CASSDRLSYEQYF. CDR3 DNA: TGTGCCAGCTCCGACCGGCTCTCCTACGAGCAGTACTTC.

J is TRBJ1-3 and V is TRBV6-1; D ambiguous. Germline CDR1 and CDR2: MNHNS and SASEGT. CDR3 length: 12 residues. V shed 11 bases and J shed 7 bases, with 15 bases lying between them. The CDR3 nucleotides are TGTGCCGGCGCCCAGGCCGGGAACACCATATATTTT. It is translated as CAGAQAGNTIYF.

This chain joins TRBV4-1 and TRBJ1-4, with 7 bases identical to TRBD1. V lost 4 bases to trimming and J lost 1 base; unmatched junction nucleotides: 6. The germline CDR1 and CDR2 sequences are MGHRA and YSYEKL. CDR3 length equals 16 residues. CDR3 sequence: CASSRQGRITNEKLFF. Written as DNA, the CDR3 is TGCGCCAGCAGCCGACAGGGTCGGATAACTAATGAAAAACTGTTTTTT.

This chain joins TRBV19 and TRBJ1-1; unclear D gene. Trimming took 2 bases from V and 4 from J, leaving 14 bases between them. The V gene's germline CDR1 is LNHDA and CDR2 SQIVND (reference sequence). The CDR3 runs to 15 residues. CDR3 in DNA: TGTGCCAGTAGTATAATTGGGATGGTAGGCACTGAAGCTTTCTTT. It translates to CASSIIGMVGTEAFF.

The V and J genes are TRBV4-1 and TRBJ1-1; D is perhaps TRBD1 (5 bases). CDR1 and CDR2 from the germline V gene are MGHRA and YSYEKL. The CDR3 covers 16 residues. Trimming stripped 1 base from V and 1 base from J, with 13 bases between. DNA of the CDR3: TGCGCCAGCAGCCAAGGGGTGGGACGGACGAACACTGAAGCTTTCTTT. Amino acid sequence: CASSQGVGRTNTEAFF.